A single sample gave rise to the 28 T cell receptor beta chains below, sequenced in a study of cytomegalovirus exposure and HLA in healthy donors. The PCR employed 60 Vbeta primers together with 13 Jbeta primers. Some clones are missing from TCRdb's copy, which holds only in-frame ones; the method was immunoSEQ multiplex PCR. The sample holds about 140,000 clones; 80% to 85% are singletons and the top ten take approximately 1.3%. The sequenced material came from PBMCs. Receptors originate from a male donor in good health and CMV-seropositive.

CDR3 residues: CASSQEGTSGVLAKNIQYF. The CDR3 coding sequence is TGCGCCAGCAGCCAAGAAGGGACTAGCGGGGTCCTAGCCAAAAACATTCAGTACTTC. V gene TRBV4-1 combines with J gene TRBJ2-4, with TRBD2 identical over 13 bases. The V gene end was trimmed by 0 bases and the J gene end by 0 bases; junction bases not matched to a gene: 5. Germline V lookup: CDR1 MGHRA, CDR2 YSYEKL. This CDR3 contains 19 residues.

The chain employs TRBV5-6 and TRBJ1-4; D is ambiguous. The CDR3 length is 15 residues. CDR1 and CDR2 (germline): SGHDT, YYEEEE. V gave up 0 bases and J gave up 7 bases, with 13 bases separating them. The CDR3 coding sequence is TGTGCCAGCAGCTTGGCCCTTCGAGGGTTTGAAAAACTGTTTTTT. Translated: CASSLALRGFEKLFF.

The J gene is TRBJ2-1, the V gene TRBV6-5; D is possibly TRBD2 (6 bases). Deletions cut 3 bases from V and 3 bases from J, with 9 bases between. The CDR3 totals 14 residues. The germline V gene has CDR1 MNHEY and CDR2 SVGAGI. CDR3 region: CASSYGTRYNEQFF. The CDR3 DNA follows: TGTGCCAGCAGTTATGGGACTCGCTACAATGAGCAGTTCTTC.

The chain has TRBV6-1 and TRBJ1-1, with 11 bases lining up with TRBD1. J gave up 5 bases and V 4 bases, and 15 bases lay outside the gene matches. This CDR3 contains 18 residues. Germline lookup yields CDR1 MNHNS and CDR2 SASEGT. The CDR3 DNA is TGTGCCAGCAGTGCCCCATGGACAGGGGGCCCCTTGGGGACTGAAGCTTTCTTT. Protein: CASSAPWTGGPLGTEAFF.

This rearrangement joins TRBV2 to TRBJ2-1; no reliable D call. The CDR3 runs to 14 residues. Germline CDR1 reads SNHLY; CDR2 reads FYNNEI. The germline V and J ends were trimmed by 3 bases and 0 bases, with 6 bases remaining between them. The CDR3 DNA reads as TGTGCCAGCAGTGACAAGAGCTCCTACAATGAGCAGTTCTTC. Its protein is CASSDKSSYNEQFF.

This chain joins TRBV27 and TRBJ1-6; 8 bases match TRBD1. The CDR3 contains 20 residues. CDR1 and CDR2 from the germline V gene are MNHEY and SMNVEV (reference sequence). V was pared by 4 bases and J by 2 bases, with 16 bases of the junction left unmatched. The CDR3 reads CASSSSRDRREGAYNSPLHF. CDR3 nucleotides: TGTGCCAGCAGTTCCTCACGGGACAGGAGAGAGGGGGCCTATAATTCACCCCTCCACTTT.

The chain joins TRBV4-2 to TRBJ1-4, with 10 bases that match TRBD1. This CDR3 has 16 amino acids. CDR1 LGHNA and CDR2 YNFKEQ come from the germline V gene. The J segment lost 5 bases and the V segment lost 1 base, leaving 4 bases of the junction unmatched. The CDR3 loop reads CASSQVRGQGNEKLFF. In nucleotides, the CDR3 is TGTGCCAGCAGCCAAGTCCGGGGACAGGGGAATGAAAAACTGTTTTTT.

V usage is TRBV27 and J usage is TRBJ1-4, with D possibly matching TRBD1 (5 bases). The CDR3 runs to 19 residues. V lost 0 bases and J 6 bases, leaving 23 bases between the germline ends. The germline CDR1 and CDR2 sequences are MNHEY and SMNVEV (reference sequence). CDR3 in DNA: TGTGCCAGCAGTTTATCAGGGGTCCGACGGCGAGAGTTTCATGAAAAACTGTTTTTT. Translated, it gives CASSLSGVRRREFHEKLFF.

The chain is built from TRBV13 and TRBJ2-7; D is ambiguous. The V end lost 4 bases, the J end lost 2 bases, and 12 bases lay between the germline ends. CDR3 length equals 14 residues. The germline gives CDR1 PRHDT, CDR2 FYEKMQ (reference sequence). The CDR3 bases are TGTGCCAGCAGCTCCACAGTGGTTCCCTACGAGCAGTACTTC. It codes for CASSSTVVPYEQYF.

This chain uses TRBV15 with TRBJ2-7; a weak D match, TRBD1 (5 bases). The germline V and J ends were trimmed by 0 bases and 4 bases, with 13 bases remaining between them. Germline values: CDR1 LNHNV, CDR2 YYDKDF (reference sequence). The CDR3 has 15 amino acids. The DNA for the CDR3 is TGTGCCACCAGCAGAGATCGTCAGGGCTCATACGAGCAGTACTTC. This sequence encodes CATSRDRQGSYEQYF.

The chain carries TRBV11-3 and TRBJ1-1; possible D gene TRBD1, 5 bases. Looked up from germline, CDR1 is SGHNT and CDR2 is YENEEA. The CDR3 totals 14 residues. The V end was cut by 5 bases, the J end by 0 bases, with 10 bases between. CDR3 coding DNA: TGTGCCAGCAGCCCCACAGGATTGAACACTGAAGCTTTCTTT. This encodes CASSPTGLNTEAFF.

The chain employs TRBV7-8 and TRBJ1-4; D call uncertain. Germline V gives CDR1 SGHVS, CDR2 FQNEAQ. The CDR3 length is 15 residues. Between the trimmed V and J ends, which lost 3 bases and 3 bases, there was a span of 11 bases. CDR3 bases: TGTGCCAGCAGCTTTTTTGCAGGTCCTAATGAAAAACTGTTTTTT. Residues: CASSFFAGPNEKLFF.

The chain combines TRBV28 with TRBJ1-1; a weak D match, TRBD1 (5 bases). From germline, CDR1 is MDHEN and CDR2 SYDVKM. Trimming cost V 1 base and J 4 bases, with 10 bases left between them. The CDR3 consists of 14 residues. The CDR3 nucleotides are TGTGCCAGCAGTTTATTCCGGGGGAGCACTGAAGCTTTCTTT. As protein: CASSLFRGSTEAFF.

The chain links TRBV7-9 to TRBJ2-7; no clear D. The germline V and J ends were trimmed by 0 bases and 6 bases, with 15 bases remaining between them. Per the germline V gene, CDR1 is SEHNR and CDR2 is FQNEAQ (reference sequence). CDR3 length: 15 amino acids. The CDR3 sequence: CASSLARLPSGEQYF. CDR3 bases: TGTGCCAGCAGCTTAGCGAGGCTGCCCTCCGGCGAGCAGTACTTC.

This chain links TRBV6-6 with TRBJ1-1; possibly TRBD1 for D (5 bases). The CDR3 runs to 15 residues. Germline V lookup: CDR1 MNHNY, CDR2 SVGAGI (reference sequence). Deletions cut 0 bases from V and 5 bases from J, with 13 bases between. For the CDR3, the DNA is TGTGCCAGCAGTTACTCGAACGGGGGAGGGACTGAAGCTTTCTTT. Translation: CASSYSNGGGTEAFF.

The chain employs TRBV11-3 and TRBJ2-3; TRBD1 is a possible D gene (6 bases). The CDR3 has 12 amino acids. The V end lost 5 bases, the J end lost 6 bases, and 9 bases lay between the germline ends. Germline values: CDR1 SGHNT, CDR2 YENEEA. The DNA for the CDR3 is TGTGCCAGCAGCGCTACAGGGGATACGCAGTATTTT. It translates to CASSATGDTQYF.

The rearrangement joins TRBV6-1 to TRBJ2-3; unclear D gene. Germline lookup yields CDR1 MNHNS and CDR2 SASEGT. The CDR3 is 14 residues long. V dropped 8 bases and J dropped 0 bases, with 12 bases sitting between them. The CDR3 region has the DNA TGTGCCAGCTCATTTGGGCTAAGCACAGATACGCAGTATTTT. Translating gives CASSFGLSTDTQYF.

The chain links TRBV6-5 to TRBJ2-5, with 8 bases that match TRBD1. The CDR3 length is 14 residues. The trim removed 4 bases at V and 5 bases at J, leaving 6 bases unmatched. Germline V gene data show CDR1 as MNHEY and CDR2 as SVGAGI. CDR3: CASSSGQGGETQYF. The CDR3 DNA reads TGTGCCAGCAGTTCCGGACAGGGCGGCGAGACCCAGTACTTC.

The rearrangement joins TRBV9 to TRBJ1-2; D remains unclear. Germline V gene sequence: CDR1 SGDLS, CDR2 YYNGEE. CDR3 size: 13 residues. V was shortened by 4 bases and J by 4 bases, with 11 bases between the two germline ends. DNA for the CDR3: TGTGCCAGCAGCCCATCAGGAAGCTATGGCTACACCTTC. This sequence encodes CASSPSGSYGYTF.

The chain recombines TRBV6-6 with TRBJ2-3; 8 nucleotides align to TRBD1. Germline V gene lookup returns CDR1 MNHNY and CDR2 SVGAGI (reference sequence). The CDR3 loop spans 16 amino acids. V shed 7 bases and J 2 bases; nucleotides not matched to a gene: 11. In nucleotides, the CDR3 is TGTGCCAGCAAGGCGACCGGGACAGGATACACAGATACGCAGTATTTT. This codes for CASKATGTGYTDTQYF.

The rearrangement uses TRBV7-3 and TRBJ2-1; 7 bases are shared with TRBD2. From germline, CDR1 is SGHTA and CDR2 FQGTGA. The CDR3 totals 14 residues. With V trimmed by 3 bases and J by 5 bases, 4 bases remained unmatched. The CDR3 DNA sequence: TGTGCCAGCAGCTTGTACGGGGGGAACAATGAGCAGTTCTTC. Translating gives CASSLYGGNNEQFF.

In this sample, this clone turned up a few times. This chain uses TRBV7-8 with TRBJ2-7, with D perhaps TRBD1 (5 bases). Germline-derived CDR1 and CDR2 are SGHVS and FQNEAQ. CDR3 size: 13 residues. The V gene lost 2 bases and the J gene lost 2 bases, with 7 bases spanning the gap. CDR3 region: CASSLLGPYEQYF. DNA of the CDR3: TGTGCCAGCAGCTTACTGGGGCCCTACGAGCAGTACTTC.

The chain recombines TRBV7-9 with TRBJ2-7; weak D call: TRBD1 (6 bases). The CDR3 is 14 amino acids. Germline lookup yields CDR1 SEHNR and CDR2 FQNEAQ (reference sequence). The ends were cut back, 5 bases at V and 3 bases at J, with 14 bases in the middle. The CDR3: CASSPKDRLYEQYF. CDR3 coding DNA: TGTGCCAGCAGCCCTAAGGACAGACTCTACGAGCAGTACTTC.

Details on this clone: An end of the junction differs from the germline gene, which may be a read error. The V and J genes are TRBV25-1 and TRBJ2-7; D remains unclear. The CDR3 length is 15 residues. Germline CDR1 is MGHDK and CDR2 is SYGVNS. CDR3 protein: CTSSEYKELNYEQYF. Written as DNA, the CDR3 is TGTACCAGCAGTGAATATAAGGAACTAAACTACGAGCAGTACTTC.

CDR3 nucleotides: TGCGCCAGCAGCCCAGACAGGGGACGCCGAGAGACCCAGTACTTC. As protein: CASSPDRGRRETQYF. V is TRBV4-1 and J is TRBJ2-5; 8 nucleotides line up with TRBD1. The ends lost 4 bases at V and 4 bases at J; junction bases unmatched: 8. CDR3 length: 15 residues. Germline loops: CDR1 MGHRA, CDR2 YSYEKL.

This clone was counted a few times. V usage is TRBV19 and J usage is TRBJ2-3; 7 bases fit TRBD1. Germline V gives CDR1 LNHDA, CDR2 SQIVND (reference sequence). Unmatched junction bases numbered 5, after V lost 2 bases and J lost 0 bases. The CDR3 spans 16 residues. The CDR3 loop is CASSIRQGPSTDTQYF. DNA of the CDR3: TGTGCCAGTAGTATAAGACAGGGCCCGAGCACAGATACGCAGTATTTT.

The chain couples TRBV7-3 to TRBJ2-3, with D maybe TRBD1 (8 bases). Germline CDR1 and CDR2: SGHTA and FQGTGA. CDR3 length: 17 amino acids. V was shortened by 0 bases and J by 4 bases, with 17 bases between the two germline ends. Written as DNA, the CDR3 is TGTGCCAGCAGCTTAACGGGAGGGACAGGACGTGCAGATACGCAGTATTTT. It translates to CASSLTGGTGRADTQYF.

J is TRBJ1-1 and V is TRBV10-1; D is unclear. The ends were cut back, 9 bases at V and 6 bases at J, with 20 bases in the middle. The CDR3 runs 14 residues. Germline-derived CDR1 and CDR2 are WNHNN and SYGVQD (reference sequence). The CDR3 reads CASLPPLGGPEAFF. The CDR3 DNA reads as TGCGCCAGTCTGCCCCCTCTAGGAGGGCCTGAAGCTTTCTTT.